This T cell receptor (beta chain) was sequenced for a study of T cells in Graves' hyperthyroidism and ophthalmopathy. Study background: The initial diagnosis was the point when peripheral blood was collected, ahead of any treatment. Overall study results and limits: Most thyroid clonotypes expanded above 0.001 appeared in blood too.

Thyroid ultrasound and orbital computed tomography, with clinical symptoms and serum thyroxine and TRAb, informed diagnoses. Amplified TCR beta CDR3 regions came from RNA transcripts. HTBI primers drove first-round RT-PCR of the TCR CDR3. TCRdb re-called the multiplex PCR reads through MiXCR, storing one row per CDR3 protein. The sample comprises about 250,000 distinct CDR3 sequences, approximately 21% of which are singletons, and roughly 60% rests with the top ten. The CDR3 has 14 residues. Per the germline V gene, CDR1 is LGHDT and CDR2 is YNNKEL (reference sequence). Trimming shortened V by 4 bases and J by 2 bases, and 10 bases separated the two germline ends. This clonotype was seen at least ten times. Its antigen is unidentified.

Sequencing input: blood. The genes are TRBV3-1 and TRBJ2-3; D is undetermined. This sequence originates from a man aged 30 to 39 with Graves' ophthalmopathy. CDR3 sequence: CASSPVLNTDTQYF. The CDR3 bases are TGTGCCAGCAGCCCAGTCCTTAACACAGATACGCAGTATTTT.